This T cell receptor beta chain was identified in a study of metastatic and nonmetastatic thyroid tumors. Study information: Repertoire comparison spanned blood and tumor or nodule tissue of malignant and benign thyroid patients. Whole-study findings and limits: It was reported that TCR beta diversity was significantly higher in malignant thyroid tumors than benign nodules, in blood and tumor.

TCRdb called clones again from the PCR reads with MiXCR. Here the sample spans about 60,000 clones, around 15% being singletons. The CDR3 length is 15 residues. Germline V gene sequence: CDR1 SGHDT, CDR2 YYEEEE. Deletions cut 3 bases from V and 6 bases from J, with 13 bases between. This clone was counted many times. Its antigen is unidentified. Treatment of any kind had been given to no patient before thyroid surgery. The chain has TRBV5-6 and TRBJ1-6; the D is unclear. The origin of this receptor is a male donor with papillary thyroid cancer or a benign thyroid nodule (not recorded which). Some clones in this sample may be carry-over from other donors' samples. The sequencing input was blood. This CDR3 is CASSSNPRGNSPLHF. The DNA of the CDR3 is TGTGCCAGCAGCTCTAATCCCCGGGGTAATTCACCCCTCCACTTT.